This section outlines one T cell receptor (beta chain) sequence together with its context. The antigen is unknown. TCRdb re-derived calls from the RACE reads in MiXCR, one entry per CDR3 protein. The sample has some 300,000 distinct CDR3 sequences, 5% to 6.5% seen once; the top ten hold about 8.2%. The data belong to a study of human T cells and chemical hapten exposure. About the study: DPC at 0.01% went onto the upper back in patch tests, read at 6 days. The study traced per-sample TCR yield variation mainly to small differences in pooled library volumes.

Time point of the sample: pre-sensitization, week 0. Treatment noted: therapeutic diphenylcyclopropenone sensitization with weekly scalp DPC. V trimming: 1 base; J trimming: 12 bases; junction bases outside the gene matches: 9. Germline V gene sequence: CDR1 SGHVS, CDR2 FQNEAQ. This CDR3 is 13 amino acids long. Broader study findings: The immune response of these alopecia patients might not match healthy individuals'. Expanded TCRs formed significantly more large CDR3 similarity clusters than controls.

This specimen was whole blood, taken in connection with sensitization to the hapten diphenylcyclopropenone (DPC). The receptor's source is a woman under 30 with alopecia areata. Some clones in this sample may be carry-over from other donors' samples. This chain connects TRBV7-8 to TRBJ2-7; 7 nucleotides agree with TRBD1. In nucleotides, the CDR3 is TGTGCCAGCAGCTTAGGGGCCGGACAGGTGGCGTACTTC. Amino acid sequence: CASSLGAGQVAYF.